This T cell receptor beta chain was captured by sequencing in a study of T cells after yellow fever vaccination. At the level of the study: Researchers used SMART-Seq v4 Ultra Low Input to prepare fractions that had low cell numbers.

MiXCR was run by TCRdb on the 5' RACE reads, yielding one entry per CDR3 protein. The sample carries hundreds of thousands of distinct CDR3 sequences, 9% to 15% recorded once. For this clonotype: Its antigen is as yet unknown.

Study-wide findings and caveats: The appearance of a small share of clonotypes in both CD4 and CD8 compartments was observed. Primary-vaccination clones mostly resurfaced post-booster (around 95% CD4, approximately 90% CD8). The secondary response was weaker, and its peak arrived faster, on day 5 versus 15.

The clonotype originates from a young man who received the YFV17D yellow fever vaccine. This specimen consisted of PBMCs, obtained on the day of the yellow fever booster vaccination.

Here the CDR3 DNA reads TGCAGTGCACCCCTGGGGGGTTGGGGCGGGGAGCAGTTCTTC. This encodes CSAPLGGWGGEQFF. The chain carries TRBV20-1 and TRBJ2-1, with D perhaps matching TRBD2 (6 bases). V gave up 6 bases and J gave up 10 bases, with 22 bases separating them. CDR3 length: 14 amino acids. CDR1 and CDR2 from the germline V gene are DFQATT and SNEGSKA (reference sequence).